This TCR beta chain was profiled in a study of shared clonotypes between healthy human individuals. Overall study results and limits: Clonotype sharing among donors likely depends on sequencing depth.

The count of this clone is one. Its target is not known. Germline lookup yields CDR1 LGHNA and CDR2 YSLEER. After removal of 4 bases from V and 4 bases from J, the junction contained 10 bases not matched to a gene. The CDR3 length is 17 residues. Samples underwent the assay at deep level. Libraries were prepared by immunoSEQ multiplex PCR; TCRdb keeps only in-frame clonotypes and omits some of them. The sample holds approximately 840,000 clones, about 96% seen once. Naivety among CD8 cells was defined by CD45RO negativity and positive CCR7 selection, thereby excluding terminally differentiated effector memory CD45RA+ cells.

This TCR derives from a man under 40 in good health. This chain links TRBV4-3 with TRBJ2-7; 13 nucleotides match TRBD2. The source material was naive CD8+ T cells sorted from blood. The CDR3, as DNA: TGCGCCAGCAGCCTGTGGACTAGCGGGAGTCCCGGGTACGAGCAGTACTTC. It yields the protein CASSLWTSGSPGYEQYF.